The 9 T cell receptor beta chains reported below all come from one sample, sequenced in a study of T cell clonality in common variable immunodeficiency. The protocol was immunoSEQ multiplex PCR, while the TCRdb copy is restricted to in-frame clones and leaves out a portion. The sample contains some 60,000 clones, none of them singletons. The sequencing input was peripheral blood mononuclear cells. The receptors derive from a person aged 18 to 75 in good health.

This clone was counted at least ten times. The read terminates 3 residues ahead of where the CDR3 ends, so the germline J gene completes it. The rearrangement uses TRBV27 and TRBJ2-1; 10 bases match TRBD2. The J segment lost 2 bases and the V segment lost 1 base, leaving 8 bases of the junction unmatched. The CDR3 is 18 residues long. From germline, CDR1 is MNHEY and CDR2 SMNVEV (reference sequence). The sequenced CDR3 bases are TGTGCCAGCAGTTTATTGTCTAGCGGGAGAATCACCTACAATGAG. This translates into CASSLLSSGRITYNE. The CDR3, in full, reads CASSLLSSGRITYNEQFF.

This clone was seen many times. The read ends 3 residues before the CDR3 terminus; that terminus is restored from the germline J gene. The V gene is TRBV10-1, the J gene TRBJ2-1, with 7 nucleotides matching TRBD2. Germline V gene data show CDR1 as WNHNN and CDR2 as SYGVQD (reference sequence). This CDR3 has 12 amino acids. The V and J ends lost 4 bases and 7 bases, in that order; junction bases with no gene match: 1. The sequenced CDR3 bases are TGCGCCAGCAGTGGGGGACTAAATGAG. Protein: CASSGGLNE. The CDR3 in its entirety is CASSGGLNEQFF.

This clone appeared many times. The missing CDR3 end, 3 residues past where the read stops, is filled in from the germline J gene. The genes are TRBV5-1 and TRBJ2-1; the D gene is possibly TRBD1 (5 bases). CDR1 and CDR2 (germline): SGHRS, YFSETQ. The CDR3 sequence is 15 residues long. The ends were cut back, 5 bases at V and 1 base at J, with 13 bases in the middle. The CDR3 bases that were read are TGCGCCAGCAGTCCTCAGGGTTATTCCTACAATGAG. Its protein is CASSPQGYSYNE. The entire CDR3 sequence reads CASSPQGYSYNEQFF.

This clone came up many times. The sequence runs out 3 residues before the end of the CDR3; the remainder is reconstructed from the germline J gene. This chain uses TRBV7-9 with TRBJ2-7; perhaps TRBD1 as D (5 bases). This CDR3 region has 13 residues. CDR1 and CDR2 from the germline V gene are SEHNR and FQNEAQ (reference sequence). V dropped 7 bases and J dropped 1 base, with 11 bases sitting between them. CDR3 loop: CASTPTASYEQYF. Partial CDR3 DNA: TGTGCCAGCACACCGACAGCTTCCTACGAG.

Many counts were recorded for this clone. The read terminates 3 residues before the CDR3 end, so the remaining end is supplied by the germline J gene. This chain joins TRBV2 and TRBJ1-1; D possibly corresponds to TRBD1 (6 bases). The CDR3 contains 12 residues. V lost 10 bases and J lost 1, with 10 bases in between. Germline CDR1 reads SNHLY; CDR2 reads FYNNEI. The CDR3 protein is CAMVQGNTEAFF. CDR3 DNA, as far as it was read: TGTGCCATGGTACAGGGGAACACTGAA.

This clone was found many times. The part of the CDR3 DNA that was read is TGTGCCAGCAGTGAAGCTTACCGACGGGTGGGGGCCATTCAGCCC. Translating gives CASSEAYRRVGAIQP. The full-length CDR3 reads as CASSEAYRRVGAIQPQHF. The rearrangement uses TRBV6-1 and TRBJ1-5; TRBD1 might be the D (6 bases). The read halts 3 residues ahead of the CDR3 end, with the missing end drawn from the germline J gene. V dropped 0 bases and J dropped 6 bases, with 21 bases sitting between them. The length of the CDR3 is 18 residues. CDR1 and CDR2 (germline): MNHNS, SASEGT.

Many counts were recorded for this clone. The CDR3 is CATSRGTLAGSDTQYF. The CDR3 DNA, read in part, is TGTGCCACCAGCAGAGGTACGCTAGCGGGTTCAGATACG. This sequence joins TRBV15 and TRBJ2-3; 8 nucleotides line up with TRBD2. Read sequence stops 3 residues before the CDR3 end, and the germline J gene provides the missing end. The CDR3 is 16 amino acids. Germline V gives CDR1 LNHNV, CDR2 YYDKDF (reference sequence). J was trimmed by 4 bases and V by 1 base; bases with no gene match: 7.

In this sample, this clone turned up many times. The read ends 3 residues shy of where the CDR3 ends; the end is completed using the germline J gene. The chain combines TRBV15 with TRBJ2-7; 8 bases align to TRBD1. Germline CDR1 and CDR2: LNHNV and YYDKDF (reference sequence). V was clipped by 0 bases and J by 0 bases; unmatched bases: 4. CDR3 size: 16 residues. CDR3 DNA (partial): TGTGCCACCAGCAGAGACGGAGGGACAGGCTCCTACGAG. Translated: CATSRDGGTGSYE. The full CDR3 protein reads CATSRDGGTGSYEQYF. Full variable domain (remainder filled in from reference TRBV15 and TRBJ2-7): DAMVIQNPRYQVTQFGKPVTLSCSQTLNHNVMYWYQQKSSQAPKLLFHYYDKDFNNEADTPDNFQSRRPNTSFCFLDIRSPGLGDTAMYLCATSRDGGTGSYEQYFGPGTRLTVT.

This clone was observed many times. The read gets to within 3 residues of the CDR3 end, and the germline J gene fills in the rest. The rearrangement joins TRBV7-8 to TRBJ2-7; no reliable D call. Germline CDR1 SGHVS, CDR2 FQNEAQ. V was cut by 2 bases and J by 6 bases, with 8 bases left in between. The CDR3 length is 12 residues. The sequenced part of the CDR3 DNA is TGTGCCAGCAGCTTACTGTTAGCCGAG. Translation: CASSLLLAE. The complete CDR3 sequence is CASSLLLAEQYF. Filled out from reference TRBV7-8 and TRBJ2-7, the complete variable domain reads GAGVSQSPRYKVAKRGQDVALRCDPISGHVSLFWYQQALGQGPEFLTYFQNEAQLDKSGLPSDRFFAERPEGSVSTLKIQRTQQEDSAVYLCASSLLLAEQYFGPGTRLTVT.